This T cell receptor (beta chain) stems from a study of OX40 agonist ivuxolimab in advanced cancers. The length of the CDR3 is 15 residues. V lost 5 bases and J lost 4, with 15 bases in between. CDR1 is LNHDA, CDR2 SQIVND, per germline (reference sequence). Repertoires were generated with immunoSEQ multiplex PCR, while TCRdb's copy carries only in-frame clones and drops some. The table lists 35,000 or so clones, approximately 90% of them singletons, with 8.5% to 9.5% in the top ten. Patients with a history of autoimmune disease or on systemic immunosuppression were excluded. The material sequenced was CD4+ or CD8+ T cells sorted from blood, taken in a trial of the OX40 agonist ivuxolimab. The chain joins TRBV19 to TRBJ1-5; D is perhaps TRBD1 (6 bases). The source of this sequence is an adult with an advanced solid tumor such as melanoma, head and neck, liver or kidney cancer. CDR3 sequence (DNA): TGTGCCAGTAGTCGACAGACAGGCGGGAATCAGCCCCAGCATTTT. Amino acids: CASSRQTGGNQPQHF.